The 30 T cell receptor beta chains in this list originate from one sample, sequenced in a study of OX40 agonist ivuxolimab in advanced cancers. TCRdb keeps only in-frame clones here, not all; method: immunoSEQ multiplex PCR. The table lists approximately 80,000 clones, roughly 87% of them singletons. The material was CD4+ or CD8+ T cells sorted from blood, obtained in a trial of the OX40 agonist ivuxolimab. Receptor source: an adult with an advanced solid tumor such as melanoma, head and neck, liver or kidney cancer.

V is TRBV11-1 and J is TRBJ2-1, with D hard to call. The CDR3 extends over 15 amino acids. V was cut by 5 bases and J by 0 bases, with 11 bases left in between. Germline-derived CDR1 and CDR2 are SGHAT and FQDESV (reference sequence). The CDR3 sequence is CASSQRASSYNEQFF. Here the CDR3 DNA reads TGTGCCAGCAGCCAAAGAGCGAGCTCCTACAATGAGCAGTTCTTC.

This chain uses TRBV6-5 with TRBJ1-5; 7 positions match TRBD1. This CDR3 has 14 residues. CDR1 MNHEY and CDR2 SVGAGI come from the germline V gene. V lost 7 bases and J lost 2; bases outside the gene matches: 5. The DNA for the CDR3 is TGTGCCAGCAAACCGGGACAGCGCAATCAGCCCCAGCATTTT. This encodes CASKPGQRNQPQHF.

This clone was seen only once. The chain couples TRBV6-5 to TRBJ2-1, with TRBD1 matching 9 bases. CDR3 size: 14 residues. Germline CDR1 reads MNHEY; CDR2 reads SVGAGI. Losses at the gene ends were 6 bases for V and 9 bases for J; bases not matched to a gene: 9. The CDR3 DNA is TGTGCCAGCAGACGGGACAGGGTGGTGAGTGAGCAGTTCTTC. Amino acids: CASRRDRVVSEQFF.

The rearrangement uses TRBV5-1 and TRBJ2-1; TRBD2 aligns across 7 bases. Germline CDR1 is SGHRS and CDR2 is YFSETQ. The length of the CDR3 is 16 residues. After removal of 3 bases from V and 7 bases from J, the junction contained 13 bases not matched to a gene. The CDR3 reads CASSSPGRRERNEQFF. The CDR3 DNA reads TGCGCCAGCAGCTCGCCCGGGCGGCGGGAGAGGAATGAGCAGTTCTTC.

The V call is TRBV30, the J call TRBJ1-5, with TRBD1 identical over 11 bases. Germline V gene data show CDR1 as GTSNPN and CDR2 as SVGIG (reference sequence). CDR3 size: 16 residues. Trimming removed 0 bases from V and 2 bases from J; junction bases left unmatched: 3. The CDR3: CAWSVRTGGGNQPQHF. The CDR3 DNA is TGTGCCTGGAGTGTACGGACAGGGGGCGGCAATCAGCCCCAGCATTTT.

The chain employs TRBV29-1 and TRBJ2-3, with D tentatively TRBD2 (6 bases). The CDR3 is 15 residues long. Trimming cost V 4 bases and J 2 bases, with 16 bases left between them. Germline CDR1 and CDR2: SQVTM and ANQGSEA. CDR3 in amino acids: CSVGIGGINTDTQYF. Written as DNA, the CDR3 is TGCAGCGTTGGAATTGGCGGGATTAACACAGATACGCAGTATTTT.

The V call is TRBV7-6, the J call TRBJ2-7, with D unresolved. The germline gives CDR1 SGHVS, CDR2 FNYEAQ. V was shortened by 1 base and J by 0 bases, with 10 bases between the two germline ends. This CDR3 has 15 residues. The CDR3 nucleotides read TGTGCCAGCAGCTTAGGGGCAAAAAGCTCCTACGAGCAGTACTTC. It codes for CASSLGAKSSYEQYF.

V gene TRBV6-1 combines with J gene TRBJ1-3, with 8 bases that match TRBD1. Germline V gene lookup returns CDR1 MNHNS and CDR2 SASEGT. This CDR3 contains 14 residues. The V and J ends lost 6 bases and 3 bases, in that order; junction bases with no gene match: 4. The CDR3 nucleotides are TGTGCCAGCAGCCCCGGACAGGGTGGAAACACCATATATTTT. Protein sequence: CASSPGQGGNTIYF.

The V gene is TRBV9, the J gene TRBJ1-1; 9 positions agree with TRBD1. The V and J ends lost 4 bases and 7 bases, in that order; junction bases with no gene match: 8. The CDR3 loop spans 14 amino acids. The germline V gene has CDR1 SGDLS and CDR2 YYNGEE. The CDR3 sequence is CASSPGQGWGEAFF. The CDR3 DNA follows: TGTGCCAGCAGCCCAGGACAGGGGTGGGGTGAAGCTTTCTTT.

This chain links TRBV27 with TRBJ1-3, with D perhaps matching TRBD1 (5 bases). V was pared by 0 bases and J by 5 bases, with 11 bases between. CDR3 length: 15 amino acids. Germline assignment: CDR1 MNHEY and CDR2 SMNVEV (reference sequence). This CDR3 reads CASSLSGGDRNTIYF. The CDR3 DNA is TGTGCCAGCAGTTTATCTGGGGGGGACCGAAACACCATATATTTT.

The rearrangement links TRBV6-6 to TRBJ1-5, with 10 bases that match TRBD1. The CDR3 has 15 amino acids. Germline V lookup: CDR1 MNHNY, CDR2 SVGAGI (reference sequence). V lost 0 bases and J lost 6; bases outside the gene matches: 2. The CDR3: CASSYSDRGVQPQHF. The DNA for the CDR3 is TGTGCCAGCAGTTACTCGGACAGGGGGGTTCAGCCCCAGCATTTT.

CDR3 loop: CASIDQGVENTQYF. The CDR3 nucleotides are TGTGCCAGCATCGACCAGGGAGTAGAAAATACGCAGTATTTT. The chain combines TRBV6-1 with TRBJ2-3; possibly TRBD1 or TRBD2 for D (5 bases each). Trimming took 7 bases from V and 7 from J, leaving 18 bases between them. Germline values: CDR1 MNHNS, CDR2 SASEGT. The CDR3 loop spans 14 amino acids.

The CDR3 sequence is CSVEVYPGASWGEQFF. In DNA, the CDR3 is TGCAGCGTTGAAGTGTACCCGGGAGCCTCTTGGGGTGAGCAGTTCTTC. The rearrangement links TRBV29-1 to TRBJ2-1; possibly TRBD2 for D (6 bases). The CDR3 is 16 residues long. CDR1 is SQVTM and CDR2 is ANQGSEA in the germline V gene. Trimming shortened V by 1 base and J by 9 bases, and 22 bases separated the two germline ends.

This clone was seen once. The chain carries TRBV30 and TRBJ1-6; perhaps TRBD1 as D (6 bases). This CDR3 has 13 amino acids. The V gene's germline CDR1 is GTSNPN and CDR2 SVGIG (reference sequence). V lost 0 bases, J lost 8 bases, and 8 bases lay in between. The CDR3 sequence: CAWSVQGDSPLHF. CDR3 nucleotide sequence: TGTGCCTGGAGTGTACAGGGAGATTCACCCCTCCACTTT.

The chain is built from TRBV11-3 and TRBJ2-1; possibly TRBD1 for D (6 bases). Germline CDR1 SGHNT, CDR2 YENEEA. Trimming pared 2 bases from V and 9 bases from J, leaving 17 bases between. This CDR3 is 15 amino acids long. In nucleotides, the CDR3 is TGTGCCAGCAGCTTAAGGGCAGGGGAATTTGGTGAGCAGTTCTTC. Protein sequence: CASSLRAGEFGEQFF.

This chain uses TRBV5-6 with TRBJ1-2, with D possibly being TRBD1 (5 bases). V gave up 6 bases and J gave up 9 bases, with 18 bases separating them. Germline CDR1 and CDR2: SGHDT and YYEEEE. This CDR3 contains 13 residues. The CDR3: CASTSHSLDSYTF. CDR3 in DNA: TGTGCCAGCACCTCTCACAGCTTGGACAGCTACACCTTC.

V gene TRBV19 combines with J gene TRBJ2-7; TRBD1 matches at 11 bases. The V segment lost 4 bases and the J segment 2 bases; nucleotides outside the gene matches: 1. Looked up from germline, CDR1 is LNHDA and CDR2 is SQIVND (reference sequence). This CDR3 has 14 residues. Here the CDR3 DNA reads TGTGCCAGTAGTACGGGACAGGGGGCCTACGAGCAGTACTTC. It yields the protein CASSTGQGAYEQYF.

J is TRBJ1-1 and V is TRBV7-9; TRBD1 might be the D (5 bases). Germline loops: CDR1 SEHNR, CDR2 FQNEAQ (reference sequence). The germline V and J ends were trimmed by 3 bases and 10 bases, with 12 bases remaining between them. This CDR3 comprises 12 residues. CDR3 protein: CASSFDPGGAFF. CDR3 nucleotide sequence: TGTGCCAGCAGCTTCGACCCCGGGGGAGCTTTCTTT.

The J gene is TRBJ2-7, the V gene TRBV10-3; 8 nucleotides agree with TRBD1. CDR3 length: 11 amino acids. V shed 6 bases, J shed 5 bases, and the junction held 0 bases outside the gene matches. CDR1 and CDR2 from the germline V gene are ENHRY and SYGVKD. The CDR3 here is CAIRDRDEQYF. The CDR3 coding sequence is TGTGCCATCAGGGACAGGGACGAGCAGTACTTC.

The chain carries TRBV6-1 and TRBJ2-1, with TRBD2 matching over 8 bases. Germline values: CDR1 MNHNS, CDR2 SASEGT. This CDR3 comprises 17 residues. J lost 0 bases, V lost 4 bases, and 8 bases had no gene match. CDR3 sequence: CASSALPSGSSYNEQFF. CDR3 sequence (DNA): TGTGCCAGCAGTGCGTTACCAAGCGGGAGCTCCTACAATGAGCAGTTCTTC.

The gene calls are TRBV5-1 and TRBJ2-7; D is perhaps TRBD2 (6 bases). Trimming left V 0 bases short and J 2 bases short, with 9 bases between. Germline lookup yields CDR1 SGHRS and CDR2 YFSETQ. CDR3 length equals 14 residues. For the CDR3, the DNA is TGCGCCAGCAGCTTGGCCGGGGGACCCTACGAGCAGTACTTC. It yields the protein CASSLAGGPYEQYF.

V gene TRBV28 combines with J gene TRBJ2-7; 9 positions match TRBD2. The trim removed 6 bases at V and 2 bases at J, leaving 5 bases unmatched. Germline CDR1 reads MDHEN; CDR2 reads SYDVKM. The CDR3 is 14 amino acids. The CDR3 bases are TGTGCCAGCAGGGGGACTAGCACCCCCTACGAGCAGTACTTC. Protein product: CASRGTSTPYEQYF.

The chain has TRBV14 and TRBJ2-2; unclear D gene. V was pared by 3 bases and J by 3 bases, with 11 bases between. CDR1 is SGHDN, CDR2 FVKESK, per germline. This CDR3 spans 15 amino acids. The CDR3, as DNA: TGTGCCAGCAGCCAGAGGACGGTCTACACCGGGGAGCTGTTTTTT. Translation: CASSQRTVYTGELFF.

CDR3 sequence reads: CASSFFKGEYGYTF. The CDR3 DNA reads as TGCGCCAGCAGCTTTTTCAAGGGCGAATATGGCTACACCTTC. The J gene is TRBJ1-2, the V gene TRBV5-1; the D is unclear. Trimming removed 2 bases from V and 5 bases from J, with 13 bases in between. The CDR3 is 14 residues long. Germline CDR1 reads SGHRS; CDR2 reads YFSETQ.

The chain links TRBV11-2 to TRBJ2-3; D unclear. The length of the CDR3 is 14 residues. In germline, CDR1 is SGHAT, CDR2 FQNNGV. Trimming stripped 5 bases from V and 7 bases from J, with 16 bases between. CDR3 DNA: TGTGCCAGCAGCCCTGGGCCAGGCCCAAATACGCAGTATTTT. As protein: CASSPGPGPNTQYF.

V gene TRBV5-1 combines with J gene TRBJ1-4; D gene uncertain. Deletions cut 8 bases from V and 0 bases from J, with 11 bases between. The length of the CDR3 is 14 residues. Per the germline V gene, CDR1 is SGHRS and CDR2 is YFSETQ. This chain's CDR3 is CASKTDATNEKLFF. The CDR3 DNA reads TGCGCCAGTAAGACGGACGCAACTAATGAAAAACTGTTTTTT.

In regard to this clone: This same CDR3 is encoded by further DNA sequences in the sample. The chain has TRBV5-1 and TRBJ2-3; 11 bases align to TRBD2. V was clipped by 0 bases and J by 1 base; unmatched bases: 1. Germline V lookup: CDR1 SGHRS, CDR2 YFSETQ. The CDR3 runs to 16 residues. The CDR3 is CASSLGLAGRTDTQYF. DNA for the CDR3: TGCGCCAGCAGCTTGGGACTAGCGGGACGCACAGATACGCAGTATTTT.

The chain recombines TRBV6-5 with TRBJ2-7; TRBD2 aligns across 7 bases. Germline V gene data show CDR1 as MNHEY and CDR2 as SVGAGI. There are 16 residues in the CDR3. The trim removed 0 bases at V and 1 base at J, leaving 6 bases unmatched. This CDR3 reads CASSYSRLADSYEQYF. The CDR3, as DNA: TGTGCCAGCAGTTACTCTAGGCTAGCGGATTCCTACGAGCAGTACTTC.

This chain uses TRBV7-3 with TRBJ2-3; no definite D call. The CDR3 covers 14 residues. The germline CDR1 and CDR2 sequences are SGHTA and FQGTGA. V lost 3 bases and J 2 bases, leaving 9 bases between the germline ends. This CDR3 reads CASSFRDNTDTQYF. DNA of the CDR3: TGTGCCAGCAGCTTCCGAGACAACACAGATACGCAGTATTTT.

The chain carries TRBV7-3 and TRBJ1-1; 7 bases fit TRBD1. The CDR3 is made up of 13 amino acids. The germline gives CDR1 SGHTA, CDR2 FQGTGA. V lost 5 bases, J lost 6 bases, and 6 bases stayed unmatched. CDR3 bases: TGTGCCAGCAGCCAACAGGGGAGTTCTGAAGCTTTCTTT. Translation: CASSQQGSSEAFF.